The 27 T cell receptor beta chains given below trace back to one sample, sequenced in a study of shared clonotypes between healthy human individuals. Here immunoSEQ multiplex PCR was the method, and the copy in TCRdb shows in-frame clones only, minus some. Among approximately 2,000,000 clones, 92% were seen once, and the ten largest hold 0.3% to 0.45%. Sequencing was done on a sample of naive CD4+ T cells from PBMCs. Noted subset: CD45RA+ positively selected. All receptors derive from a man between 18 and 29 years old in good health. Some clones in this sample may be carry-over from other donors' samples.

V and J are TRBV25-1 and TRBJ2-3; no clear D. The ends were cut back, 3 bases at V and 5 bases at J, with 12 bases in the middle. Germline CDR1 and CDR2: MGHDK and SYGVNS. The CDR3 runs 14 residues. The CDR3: CASSDPIGVDTQYF. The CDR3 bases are TGTGCCAGCAGTGATCCAATTGGGGTAGATACGCAGTATTTT.

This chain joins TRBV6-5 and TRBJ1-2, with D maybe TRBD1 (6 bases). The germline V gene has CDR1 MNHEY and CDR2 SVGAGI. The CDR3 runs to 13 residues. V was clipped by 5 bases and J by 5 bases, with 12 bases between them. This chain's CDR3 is CASSGGRFYGYTF. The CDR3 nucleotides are TGTGCCAGCAGTGGGGGGCGCTTTTATGGCTACACCTTC.

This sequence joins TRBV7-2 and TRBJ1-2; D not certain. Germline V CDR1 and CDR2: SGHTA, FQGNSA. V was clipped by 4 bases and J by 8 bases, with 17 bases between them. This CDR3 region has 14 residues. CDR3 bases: TGTGCCAGCAGCTCCTCGGGAGCTGCGGGCGGCTACACCTTC. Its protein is CASSSSGAAGGYTF.

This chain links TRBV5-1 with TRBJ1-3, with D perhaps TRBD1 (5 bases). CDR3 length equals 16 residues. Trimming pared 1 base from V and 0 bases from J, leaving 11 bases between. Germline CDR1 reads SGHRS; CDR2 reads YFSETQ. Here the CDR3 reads CASSLSAGNSGNTIYF. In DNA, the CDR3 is TGCGCCAGCAGCTTGTCGGCAGGGAACTCTGGAAACACCATATATTTT.

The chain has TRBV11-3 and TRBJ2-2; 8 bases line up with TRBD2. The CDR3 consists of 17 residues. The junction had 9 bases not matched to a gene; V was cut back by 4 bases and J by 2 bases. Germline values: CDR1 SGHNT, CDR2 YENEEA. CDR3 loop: CASSSSGREDNTGELFF. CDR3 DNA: TGTGCCAGCAGCTCTTCGGGGCGGGAGGATAACACCGGGGAGCTGTTTTTT. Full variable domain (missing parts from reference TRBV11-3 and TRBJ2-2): EAGVVQSPRYKIIEKKQPVAFWCNPISGHNTLYWYLQNLGQGPELLIRYENEEAVDDSQLPKDRFSAERLKGVDSTLKIQPAELGDSAVYLCASSSSGREDNTGELFFGEGSRLTVL.

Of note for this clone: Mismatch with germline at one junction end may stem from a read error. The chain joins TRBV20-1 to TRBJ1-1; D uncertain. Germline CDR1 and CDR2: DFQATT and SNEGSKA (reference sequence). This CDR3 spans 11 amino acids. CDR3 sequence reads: CSARVGTTLMF. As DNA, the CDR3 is TGCAGTGCTAGGGTCGGCACCACCCTCATGTTT.

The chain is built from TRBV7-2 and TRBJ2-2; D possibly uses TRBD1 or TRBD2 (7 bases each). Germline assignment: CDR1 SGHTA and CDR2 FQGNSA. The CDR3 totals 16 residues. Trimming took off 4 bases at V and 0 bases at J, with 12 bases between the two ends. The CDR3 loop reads CASSSRGTTNTGELFF. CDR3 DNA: TGTGCCAGCAGCTCCAGGGGGACTACGAACACCGGGGAGCTGTTTTTT.

The CDR3 is CASSRPNRDGYTF. The CDR3 DNA is TGTGCCAGCAGTAGACCTAACCGGGATGGCTACACCTTC. This sequence joins TRBV28 and TRBJ1-2; D remains unclear. The V gene lost 5 bases and the J gene lost 6 bases, with 13 bases spanning the gap. Per the germline V gene, CDR1 is MDHEN and CDR2 is SYDVKM. CDR3 length: 13 residues.

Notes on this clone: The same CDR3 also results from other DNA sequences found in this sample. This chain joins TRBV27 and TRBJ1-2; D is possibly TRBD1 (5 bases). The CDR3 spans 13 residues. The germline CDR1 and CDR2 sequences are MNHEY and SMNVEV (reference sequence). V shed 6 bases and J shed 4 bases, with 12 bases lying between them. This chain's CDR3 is CASSFLGVYGYTF. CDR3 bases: TGTGCCAGCAGCTTCCTGGGGGTCTATGGCTACACCTTC.

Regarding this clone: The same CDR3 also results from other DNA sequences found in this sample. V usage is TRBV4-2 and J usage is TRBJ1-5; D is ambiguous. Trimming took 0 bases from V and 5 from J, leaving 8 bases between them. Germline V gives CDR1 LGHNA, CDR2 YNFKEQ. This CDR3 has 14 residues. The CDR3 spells CASSQDRTDQPQHF. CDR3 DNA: TGTGCCAGCAGCCAAGATCGAACGGATCAGCCCCAGCATTTT.

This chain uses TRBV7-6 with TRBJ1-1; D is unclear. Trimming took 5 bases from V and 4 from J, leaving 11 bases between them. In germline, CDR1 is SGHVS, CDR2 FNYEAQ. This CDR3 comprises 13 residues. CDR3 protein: CASSQTPTTEAFF. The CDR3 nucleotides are TGTGCCAGCAGCCAAACGCCCACCACTGAAGCTTTCTTT. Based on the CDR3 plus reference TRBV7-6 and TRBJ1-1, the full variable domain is GAGVSQSPRYKVTKRGQDVALRCDPISGHVSLYWYRQALGQGPEFLTYFNYEAQQDKSGLPNDRFSAERPEGSISTLTIQRTEQRDSAMYRCASSQTPTTEAFFGQGTRLTVV.

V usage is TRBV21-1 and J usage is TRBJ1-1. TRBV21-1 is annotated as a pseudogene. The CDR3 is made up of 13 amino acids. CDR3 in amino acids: CASSNGGRTEAFF. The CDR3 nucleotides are TGTGCCAGCAGCAATGGGGGGAGGACTGAAGCTTTCTTT.

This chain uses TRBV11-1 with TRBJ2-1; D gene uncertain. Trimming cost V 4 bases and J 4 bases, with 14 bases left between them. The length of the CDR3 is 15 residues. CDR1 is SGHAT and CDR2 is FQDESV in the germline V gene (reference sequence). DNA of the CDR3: TGTGCCAGCAGCTCATTCGGCGGACCTTACAATGAGCAGTTCTTC. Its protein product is CASSSFGGPYNEQFF.

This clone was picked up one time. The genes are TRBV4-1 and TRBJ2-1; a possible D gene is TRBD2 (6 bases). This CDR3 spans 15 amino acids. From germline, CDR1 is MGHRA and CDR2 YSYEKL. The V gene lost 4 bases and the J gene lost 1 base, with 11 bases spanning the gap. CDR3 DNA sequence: TGCGCCAGCAGCCGAATGGAGGGATCCTACAATGAGCAGTTCTTC. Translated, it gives CASSRMEGSYNEQFF.

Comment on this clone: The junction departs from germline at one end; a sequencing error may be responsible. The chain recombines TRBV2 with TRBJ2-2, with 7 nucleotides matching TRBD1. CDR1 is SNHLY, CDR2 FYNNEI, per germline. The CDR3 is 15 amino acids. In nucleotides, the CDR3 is TGTGCCAGCAGCAAGCTGACAGGGAACGCCGGGGAGCTGTTTTTT. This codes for CASSKLTGNAGELFF.

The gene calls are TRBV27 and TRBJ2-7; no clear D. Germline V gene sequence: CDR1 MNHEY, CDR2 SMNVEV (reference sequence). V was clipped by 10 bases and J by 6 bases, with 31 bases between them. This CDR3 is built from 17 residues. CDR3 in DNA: TGTGCCACCGAAAAAAAGGCCGTTAACCCGCTTCCTGCCGAGCAGTACTTC. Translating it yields CATEKKAVNPLPAEQYF.

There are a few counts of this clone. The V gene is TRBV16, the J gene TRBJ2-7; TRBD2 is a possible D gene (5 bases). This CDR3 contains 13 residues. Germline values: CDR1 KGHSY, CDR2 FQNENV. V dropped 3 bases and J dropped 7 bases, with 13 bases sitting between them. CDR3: CASSQGGLVEQYF. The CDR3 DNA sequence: TGTGCCAGCAGCCAGGGCGGGTTGGTGGAGCAGTACTTC.

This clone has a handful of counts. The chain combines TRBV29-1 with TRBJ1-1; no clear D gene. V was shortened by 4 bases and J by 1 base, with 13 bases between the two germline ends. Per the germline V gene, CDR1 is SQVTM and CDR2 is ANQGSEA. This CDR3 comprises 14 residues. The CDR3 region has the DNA TGCAGCGTTGTTCGGGGTTCTGCGAACACTGAAGCTTTCTTT. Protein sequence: CSVVRGSANTEAFF.

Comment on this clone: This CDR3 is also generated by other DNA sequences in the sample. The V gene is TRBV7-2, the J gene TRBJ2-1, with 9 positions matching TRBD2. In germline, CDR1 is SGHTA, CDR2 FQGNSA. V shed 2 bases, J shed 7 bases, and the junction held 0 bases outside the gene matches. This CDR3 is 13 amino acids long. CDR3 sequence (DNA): TGTGCCAGCAGCTTAAGCGGGGGGAATGAGCAGTTCTTC. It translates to CASSLSGGNEQFF. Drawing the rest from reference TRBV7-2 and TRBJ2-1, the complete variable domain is GAGVSQSPSNKVTEKGKDVELRCDPISGHTALYWYRQSLGQGLEFLIYFQGNSAPDKSGLPSDRFSAERTGGSVSTLTIQRTQQEDSAVYLCASSLSGGNEQFFGPGTRLTVL.

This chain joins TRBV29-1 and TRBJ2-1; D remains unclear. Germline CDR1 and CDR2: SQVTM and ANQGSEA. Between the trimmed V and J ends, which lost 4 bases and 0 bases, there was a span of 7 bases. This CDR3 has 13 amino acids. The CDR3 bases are TGCAGCGTTGTGGCTAGCTCCTACAATGAGCAGTTCTTC. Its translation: CSVVASSYNEQFF.

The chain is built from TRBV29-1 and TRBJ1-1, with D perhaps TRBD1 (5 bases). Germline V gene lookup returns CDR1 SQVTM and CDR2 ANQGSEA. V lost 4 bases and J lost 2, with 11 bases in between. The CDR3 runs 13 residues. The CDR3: CSVAGMENTEAFF. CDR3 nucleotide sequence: TGCAGCGTTGCAGGGATGGAAAACACTGAAGCTTTCTTT.

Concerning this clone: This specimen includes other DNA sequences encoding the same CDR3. The CDR3 DNA follows: TGTGCCAGCAGCCCCGGCCTCCCCCCTTACGAGCAGTACTTC. It specifies CASSPGLPPYEQYF. The rearrangement links TRBV7-6 to TRBJ2-7, with D unresolved. The germline V gene has CDR1 SGHVS and CDR2 FNYEAQ. V lost 5 bases to trimming and J lost 4 bases, with 15 bases between them. This CDR3 is 14 amino acids long. Drawing the rest from reference TRBV7-6 and TRBJ2-7, the complete variable domain is GAGVSQSPRYKVTKRGQDVALRCDPISGHVSLYWYRQALGQGPEFLTYFNYEAQQDKSGLPNDRFSAERPEGSISTLTIQRTEQRDSAMYRCASSPGLPPYEQYFGPGTRLTVT.

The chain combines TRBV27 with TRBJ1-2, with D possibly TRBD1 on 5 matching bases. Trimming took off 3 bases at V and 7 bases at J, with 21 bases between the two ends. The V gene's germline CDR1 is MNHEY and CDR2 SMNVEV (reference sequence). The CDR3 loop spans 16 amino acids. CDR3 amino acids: CASSLKSWEGESGYTF. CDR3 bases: TGTGCCAGCAGTTTGAAGTCATGGGAAGGGGAGTCTGGCTACACCTTC.

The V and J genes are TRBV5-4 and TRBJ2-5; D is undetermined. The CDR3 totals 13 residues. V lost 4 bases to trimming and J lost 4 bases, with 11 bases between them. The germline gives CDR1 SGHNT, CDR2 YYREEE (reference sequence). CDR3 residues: CASSRPGGETQYF. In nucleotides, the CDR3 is TGTGCCAGCAGCCGACCAGGCGGAGAGACCCAGTACTTC. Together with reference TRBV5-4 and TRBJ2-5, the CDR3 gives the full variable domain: ETGVTQSPTHLIKTRGQQVTLRCSSQSGHNTVSWYQQALGQGPQFIFQYYREEENGRGNFPPRFSGLQFPNYSSELNVNALELDDSALYLCASSRPGGETQYFGPGTRLLVL.

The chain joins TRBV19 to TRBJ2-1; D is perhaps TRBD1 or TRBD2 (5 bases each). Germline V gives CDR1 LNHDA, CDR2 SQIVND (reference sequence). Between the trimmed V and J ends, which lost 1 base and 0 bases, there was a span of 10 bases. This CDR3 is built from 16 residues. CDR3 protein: CASSIAGTTSYNEQFF. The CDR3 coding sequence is TGTGCCAGTAGTATAGCCGGGACCACCTCCTACAATGAGCAGTTCTTC.

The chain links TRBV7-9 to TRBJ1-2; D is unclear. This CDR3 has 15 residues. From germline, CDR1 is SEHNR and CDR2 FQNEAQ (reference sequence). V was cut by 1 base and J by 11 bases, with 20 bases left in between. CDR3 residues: CASSLETPAKEGYTF. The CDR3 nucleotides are TGTGCCAGCAGCTTAGAAACCCCCGCCAAAGAAGGGTACACCTTC.

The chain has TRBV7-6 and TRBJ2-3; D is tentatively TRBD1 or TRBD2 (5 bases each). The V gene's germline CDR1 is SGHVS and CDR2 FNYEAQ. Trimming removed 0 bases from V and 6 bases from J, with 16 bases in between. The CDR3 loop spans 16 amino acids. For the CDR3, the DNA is TGTGCCAGCAGCTTAGCGACCGGGACCTCGGCGGATACGCAGTATTTT. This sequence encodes CASSLATGTSADTQYF.